The subject of this entry is one T cell receptor (beta chain). With V trimmed by 4 bases and J by 0 bases, 7 bases remained unmatched. Germline lookup yields CDR1 SGDLS and CDR2 YYNGEE. The CDR3 is 18 amino acids. Clones were sequenced by immunoSEQ multiplex PCR, and TCRdb holds only the in-frame ones, with some missing. The sample contains 200,000 to 250,000 clones, 90% of which appear only once. The data stem from a study of blood T cell repertoires in COVID-19. Cohorts were assigned according to the clinical history that participants reported. Within the 2 weeks before study entry, each person in the exposed group met a COVID-19 case.

The material sequenced was PBMCs or T cells enriched from blood (not recorded which). This sequence was found in a man aged 30 to 39 who had been exposed to COVID-19. This rearrangement joins TRBV9 to TRBJ2-3; TRBD2 agrees at 14 bases. This chain's CDR3 is CASSLRTSGGPSTDTQYF. DNA for the CDR3: TGTGCCAGCAGCCTACGGACTAGCGGGGGGCCGAGCACAGATACGCAGTATTTT.